The 31 T cell receptor beta chains listed next were all sequenced from one sample in a study of early T cells in non-severe SARS-CoV-2 infection. TCRdb re-called the 5' RACE reads with MiXCR, one entry per CDR3 protein. The sample includes roughly 38,000 distinct CDR3 sequences, 5.5% to 7% seen only once; the top ten take about 4.7%. Here the sequenced sample was whole blood, taken at baseline. Receptors originate from an adult who was a healthcare worker with PCR-confirmed SARS-CoV-2 infection or an uninfected control (not recorded which).

In this sample, this clonotype turned up many times. V usage is TRBV12-3 or TRBV12-4 and J usage is TRBJ1-1; D remains unclear. The CDR3 loop spans 12 amino acids. The V end was cut by 6 bases, the J end by 4 bases, with 9 bases between. The CDR3 region has the DNA TGTGCCAGCAGCCGGACGTTCACTGAAGCTTTCTTT. It is translated as CASSRTFTEAFF.

CDR3 residues: CASRQGVSSGNTIYF. The CDR3 nucleotides are TGTGCCAGCAGACAGGGGGTGTCCTCTGGAAACACCATATATTTT. The V and J genes are TRBV6-6 and TRBJ1-3, with 8 bases aligning to TRBD1. V lost 6 bases to trimming and J lost 0 bases; unmatched junction nucleotides: 4. This CDR3 comprises 15 residues. Germline values: CDR1 MNHNY, CDR2 SVGAGI (reference sequence).

This clonotype has ten or more counts. The V call is TRBV19, the J call TRBJ2-4; the D is unclear. This CDR3 has 11 amino acids. Germline CDR1 LNHDA, CDR2 SQIVND (reference sequence). Trimming cost V 5 bases and J 15 bases, with 14 bases left between them. The CDR3 DNA reads as TGTGCCAGTAGTCTTTTGGGCCCGTTGTACTTC. This translates into CASSLLGPLYF.

This clonotype was detected ten times or more. The CDR3 region is CASSPGQGRGTDTQYF. CDR3 DNA: TGTGCCAGCTCACCAGGACAGGGGAGAGGCACAGATACGCAGTATTTT. The rearrangement links TRBV18 to TRBJ2-3, with 9 nucleotides matching TRBD1. Unmatched junction bases numbered 4, after V lost 2 bases and J lost 1 base. Germline-derived CDR1 and CDR2 are KGHSH and LQKENI. The CDR3 totals 16 residues.

The chain joins TRBV6-5 to TRBJ2-2; TRBD1 might be the D (6 bases). V lost 2 bases, J lost 0 bases, and 13 bases lay in between. The CDR3 sequence is 17 residues long. Germline-derived CDR1 and CDR2 are MNHEY and SVGAGI. CDR3 DNA sequence: TGTGCCAGCAGTTACGAGAACACAGGGTCGAACACCGGGGAGCTGTTTTTT. Its protein is CASSYENTGSNTGELFF.

At least ten counts were recorded for this clonotype. V usage is TRBV12-3 or TRBV12-4 and J usage is TRBJ1-6, with no clear D. The ends were cut back, 7 bases at V and 7 bases at J, with 8 bases in the middle. The CDR3 has 12 residues. The CDR3 nucleotides are TGTGCCAGCAAGGCCCCCAATTCACCCCTCCACTTT. Amino acids: CASKAPNSPLHF.

This clonotype was counted many times. The chain is built from TRBV5-1 and TRBJ2-6, with a possible D match to TRBD1 (6 bases). The V and J ends lost 2 bases and 0 bases respectively, with 18 bases between them. The CDR3 extends over 19 amino acids. Germline loops: CDR1 SGHRS, CDR2 YFSETQ. The CDR3 protein is CASSFFGQGSRSGANVLTF. CDR3 nucleotides: TGCGCCAGCAGCTTCTTCGGCCAGGGGTCCCGCTCTGGGGCCAACGTCCTGACTTTC.

This clonotype was recorded at least ten times. The chain is built from TRBV7-8 and TRBJ1-2; possible D gene TRBD1, 5 bases. With 5 bases removed from V and 6 bases from J, the gap between germline ends came to 19 bases. This CDR3 has 15 amino acids. CDR1 is SGHVS and CDR2 is FQNEAQ in the germline V gene. The CDR3 is CASSTKGRGGHGYTF. CDR3 coding DNA: TGTGCCAGCAGCACAAAGGGGCGGGGAGGCCATGGCTACACCTTC. Based on the CDR3 plus reference TRBV7-8 and TRBJ1-2, the full variable domain is GAGVSQSPRYKVAKRGQDVALRCDPISGHVSLFWYQQALGQGPEFLTYFQNEAQLDKSGLPSDRFFAERPEGSVSTLKIQRTQQEDSAVYLCASSTKGRGGHGYTFGSGTRLTVV.

Ten or more counts support this clonotype. The V call is TRBV6-2 or TRBV6-3, the J call TRBJ2-7; D is uncertain. The CDR3 totals 11 residues. In germline, CDR1 is MNHEY, CDR2 SVGEGT. V lost 2 bases and J 4 bases, leaving 3 bases between the germline ends. CDR3 nucleotide sequence: TGTGCCAGCAGTTACCCTTACGAGCAGTACTTC. Translating it yields CASSYPYEQYF.

This clonotype was seen repeatedly, ten times or more. This chain connects TRBV10-3 to TRBJ2-7; the D gene is possibly TRBD2 (6 bases). The germline CDR1 and CDR2 sequences are ENHRY and SYGVKD. The V end lost 6 bases, the J end lost 5 bases, and 8 bases lay between the germline ends. This CDR3 spans 11 amino acids. The CDR3 loop is CAISGGNEQYF. The CDR3 DNA sequence: TGTGCCATCAGCGGGGGAAACGAGCAGTACTTC.

The rearrangement links TRBV29-1 to TRBJ2-4; no definite D call. Germline V CDR1 and CDR2: SQVTM, ANQGSEA. V lost 5 bases and J 9 bases, leaving 11 bases between the germline ends. The CDR3 is 11 amino acids. Here the CDR3 reads CSVLIKGIQYF. CDR3 DNA: TGCAGCGTTCTTATCAAAGGCATTCAGTACTTC.

This clonotype came up a few times. The CDR3 DNA follows: TGTGCCAGCAGCTCCCCGCAGCGGGGTATCACTGAAGCTTTCTTT. This encodes CASSSPQRGITEAFF. J is TRBJ1-1 and V is TRBV7-9; D remains ambiguous. Germline assignment: CDR1 SEHNR and CDR2 FQNEAQ (reference sequence). The length of the CDR3 is 15 residues. The V end lost 4 bases, the J end lost 4 bases, and 16 bases lay between the germline ends.

This clonotype was observed a handful of times. The chain uses TRBV10-3 and TRBJ1-2; the D gene is possibly TRBD1 (5 bases). There are 15 residues in the CDR3. Trimming cost V 8 bases and J 4 bases, with 20 bases left between them. Germline CDR1 and CDR2: ENHRY and SYGVKD. The CDR3 spells CAIGDGLSGGYGYTF. The CDR3 DNA reads TGTGCCATCGGGGACGGGCTCTCCGGGGGCTATGGCTACACCTTC.

This clonotype was detected only a few times. Given a much more abundant clone one base away, this may be a read error. The CDR3 loop reads CASSRDQNTEAFF. The CDR3 DNA follows: TGTGCCAGCAGCCGAGATCAGAACACTGAAGCTTTCTTT. This sequence joins TRBV14 and TRBJ1-1; D gene uncertain. Per germline, CDR1 SGHDN and CDR2 FVKESK. Trimming removed 4 bases from V and 1 base from J, with 7 bases in between. This CDR3 is 13 amino acids long.

In this sample, this clonotype turned up many times. This chain links TRBV6-4 with TRBJ2-3; the match to TRBD2 covers 11 bases. Germline CDR1 and CDR2: MRHNA and SNTAGT. The CDR3 length is 15 residues. V shed 6 bases and J 2 bases; nucleotides not matched to a gene: 4. CDR3 bases: TGTGCCAGCAGCAGACTAGCGGGGACCACAGATACGCAGTATTTT. Amino acids: CASSRLAGTTDTQYF.

The chain joins TRBV2 to TRBJ2-7, with TRBD1 matching over 12 bases. The CDR3 is 15 residues long. V shed 7 bases and J 5 bases; nucleotides not matched to a gene: 9. Germline CDR1 SNHLY, CDR2 FYNNEI. The CDR3 region has the DNA TGTGCCAGCACCGCTGGTGGGACAGGGGGCGACGAGCAGTACTTC. Amino acid sequence: CASTAGGTGGDEQYF.

This clonotype was counted a few times. V is TRBV6-1 and J is TRBJ1-2; 8 bases line up with TRBD1. Looked up from germline, CDR1 is MNHNS and CDR2 is SASEGT. The CDR3 has 12 residues. With 6 bases clipped from V and 8 bases from J, the junction kept 5 bases outside the gene matches. The CDR3 nucleotides read TGTGCCAGCAGATGGACAGGGAACGGCTACACCTTC. Amino acid sequence: CASRWTGNGYTF.

In its sample, this clonotype was seen many times. The chain uses TRBV5-1 and TRBJ2-7; unclear D gene. The germline CDR1 and CDR2 sequences are SGHRS and YFSETQ. Trimming took off 4 bases at V and 3 bases at J, with 17 bases between the two ends. CDR3 length equals 15 residues. The chain's CDR3 is CASSPGGSRFYEQYF. As DNA, the CDR3 is TGCGCCAGCAGCCCCGGCGGCAGCAGGTTCTACGAGCAGTACTTC.

This clonotype has a handful of counts. The CDR3 nucleotides are TGTGCCAGCACCATATCGGGGAGCGTCGGGGAGCTGTTTTTT. It is translated as CASTISGSVGELFF. The chain combines TRBV2 with TRBJ2-2, with D tentatively TRBD2 (5 bases). Trimming pared 7 bases from V and 7 bases from J, leaving 16 bases between. CDR1 is SNHLY and CDR2 is FYNNEI in the germline V gene. The CDR3 covers 14 residues.

This clonotype was seen many times. This sequence joins TRBV7-9 and TRBJ1-1; tentative D call: TRBD1 (5 bases). Germline CDR1 reads SEHNR; CDR2 reads FQNEAQ (reference sequence). The CDR3 runs 14 residues. Trimming pared 10 bases from V and 5 bases from J, leaving 20 bases between. The CDR3 here is CATLFTPRGTEAFF. The CDR3 DNA reads as TGTGCCACCCTATTCACGCCCCGGGGGACTGAAGCTTTCTTT.

At least ten counts were recorded for this clonotype. The J gene is TRBJ1-5, the V gene TRBV5-4, with no clear D. V lost 0 bases to trimming and J lost 4 bases, with 5 bases between them. CDR3 length: 13 amino acids. In germline, CDR1 is SGHNT, CDR2 YYREEE (reference sequence). The CDR3 nucleotides are TGTGCCAGCAGCTTGGACGGAAATCAGCCCCAGCATTTT. Amino acids: CASSLDGNQPQHF.

This clonotype was counted ten times or more. The V call is TRBV10-1, the J call TRBJ2-3; D remains ambiguous. The CDR3 covers 12 residues. Per the germline V gene, CDR1 is WNHNN and CDR2 is SYGVQD (reference sequence). V lost 4 bases and J lost 3, with 5 bases in between. CDR3 in DNA: TGCGCCAGCAGTGCGGTTACAGATACGCAGTATTTT. Translating it yields CASSAVTDTQYF.

V and J are TRBV12-5 and TRBJ2-5; D uncertain. Germline assignment: CDR1 LGHNT and CDR2 FRNRAP. The CDR3 contains 16 residues. Trimming cost V 4 bases and J 2 bases, with 17 bases left between them. The CDR3 reads CASGSPFGRGQETQYF. CDR3 coding DNA: TGTGCTAGTGGTTCGCCCTTCGGTCGTGGTCAAGAGACCCAGTACTTC.

The table lists this clonotype with many counts. The chain employs TRBV27 and TRBJ2-1, with TRBD2 as a possible D gene (7 bases). CDR1 and CDR2 (germline): MNHEY, SMNVEV (reference sequence). CDR3 length: 16 amino acids. Trimming took 4 bases from V and 5 from J, leaving 18 bases between them. CDR3 sequence: CASSYGGHRTNNEQFF. CDR3 coding DNA: TGTGCCAGCAGTTACGGGGGGCATCGTACCAACAATGAGCAGTTCTTC.

This clonotype was observed at least ten times. CDR3 nucleotides: TGTGCCAGCAGCCCGACAGGGTACCGCTACACCTTC. Encoded protein: CASSPTGYRYTF. The J gene is TRBJ1-2, the V gene TRBV14, with TRBD1 identical over 7 bases. The CDR3 totals 12 residues. Looked up from germline, CDR1 is SGHDN and CDR2 is FVKESK. Losses at the gene ends were 4 bases for V and 9 bases for J; bases not matched to a gene: 5.

There are many counts of this clonotype. The gene calls are TRBV28 and TRBJ1-1; D perhaps matches TRBD1 (5 bases). The length of the CDR3 is 14 residues. V was cut by 4 bases and J by 0 bases, with 9 bases left in between. The germline gives CDR1 MDHEN, CDR2 SYDVKM. CDR3 sequence (DNA): TGTGCCAGCAGTTCCGGGACGGTGAACACTGAAGCTTTCTTT. Its translation is CASSSGTVNTEAFF.

This clonotype was observed at least ten times. The chain links TRBV20-1 to TRBJ2-5, with D possibly being TRBD2 (5 bases). Per the germline V gene, CDR1 is DFQATT and CDR2 is SNEGSKA (reference sequence). CDR3 length: 14 amino acids. As DNA, the CDR3 is TGCGGCCTCGCGGAGGCCAGAGCCCAAGAGACCCAGTACTTC. Translating it yields CGLAEARAQETQYF.

This clonotype showed up many times. The chain links TRBV4-1 to TRBJ2-7; weak D call: TRBD1 (6 bases). Trimming left V 2 bases short and J 0 bases short, with 17 bases between. This CDR3 is built from 17 residues. Germline CDR1 reads MGHRA; CDR2 reads YSYEKL. Here the CDR3 reads CASSQRYRTAHSYEQYF. In DNA, the CDR3 is TGCGCCAGCAGCCAACGGTACCGGACAGCGCACTCCTACGAGCAGTACTTC.

This clonotype was found many times. The chain has TRBV7-2 and TRBJ2-3; D gene unclear. Trimming left V 5 bases short and J 6 bases short, with 12 bases between. This CDR3 region has 13 residues. Germline assignment: CDR1 SGHTA and CDR2 FQGNSA. The CDR3 protein is CASSLLKKDTQYF. The CDR3 nucleotides read TGTGCCAGCAGCCTGCTGAAAAAGGATACGCAGTATTTT.

Many counts were recorded for this clonotype. V gene TRBV2 combines with J gene TRBJ2-2, with no clear D. V dropped 6 bases and J dropped 5 bases, with 13 bases sitting between them. This CDR3 is built from 14 residues. Germline CDR1 is SNHLY and CDR2 is FYNNEI. The CDR3 spells CASRNQETTGELFF. Here the CDR3 DNA reads TGTGCCAGCAGGAATCAGGAGACGACCGGGGAGCTGTTTTTT. The full variable domain, its missing parts supplied by reference TRBV2 and TRBJ2-2, is EPEVTQTPSHQVTQMGQEVILRCVPISNHLYFYWYRQILGQKVEFLVSFYNNEISEKSEIFDDQFSVERPDGSNFTLKIRSTKLEDSAMYFCASRNQETTGELFFGEGSRLTVL.

The chain couples TRBV5-6 to TRBJ2-1; D is uncertain. The V gene lost 5 bases and the J gene lost 10 bases, with 10 bases spanning the gap. CDR1 is SGHDT, CDR2 YYEEEE, per germline. The CDR3 is made up of 11 amino acids. The CDR3 reads CASRFEGEQFF. The CDR3 region has the DNA TGTGCCAGCAGGTTCGAAGGGGAGCAGTTCTTC.